These T cell receptor beta chains were read from a single sample in a study of blood T cells in healthy people across ages. TCRdb analysed the 5' RACE reads with MiXCR anew, one entry per CDR3 protein. The sample includes approximately 1.5 million distinct CDR3 sequences, about 35% of them seen just once. Sequencing used blood. The receptors originated from a woman aged 25-40 years in good health. The conserved cysteine and the conserved F or W are not part of the CDR3 here. Size is stated for part of the rows, as once, few or many counts, or as a class when the clone is expanded.

v_gene	abundance	CDR3aa
TRBV27	NA	ATWTGIGGYT
TRBV7-3	few	ASSPRGGQGAYTEAF
TRBV9	once	ASSPPPGHLNTEVF
TRBV6-6	NA	ASSYKPSVSEQY
TRBV5-1	few	ASSYDRNSPLH
TRBV3-1	NA	ASSQEVTQY
TRBV4-1	NA	ASSQTWGVASGEQY
TRBV20-1	few	SAVDRGKAF
TRBV27	NA	ASSFGWTVTNEQF
TRBV29-1	many	SVEGGQGGTQY
TRBV4-1	many	ASSQEIHAGVGGYT
TRBV29-1	few	SVGERGLAGAYEQY
TRBV12-3/TRBV12-4	NA	ASSSTGEGEKLF
TRBV18	NA	ASSPTDSSNQPQH
TRBV25-1	few	ATFGRGLSSYNEQF
TRBV29-1	NA	SATRTGNTEAF
TRBV13	NA	ASSFTRPSSYEQY
TRBV12-3/TRBV12-4	NA	ASSRTSGRGEAEQF
TRBV7-2	NA	ASSYAPPVSSYNEQF
TRBV11-2	NA	ASSSSSGIIATQY
TRBV20-1	NA	SASERQSGANVLT
TRBV5-6	NA	ASNIDRNYDYT
TRBV20-1	many	SAREGTSGGGGNEQF
TRBV29-1	few	GVSFGTSDSPLH
TRBV20-1	NA	SAPVPGPAGGQETQY
TRBV4-2	few	ASSQGSGEYNEQF
TRBV10-3	few	AISGRRDYGYT
TRBV7-9	NA	ASSLSTGNQPQH
TRBV6-5	NA	ASSYVGTGFYEQY
TRBV6-5	few	ASGDGLNTEAF
TRBV6-4	NA	ASSKGVNQPQH
TRBV9	NA	ASSAGSDIAYNGQF
TRBV24-1	NA	ATGAQGLAGNNEQF
TRBV20-1	few	SARDREQLWNEQF
TRBV29-1	NA	SPPGDGTGEAF
TRBV15	NA	ATNRDGMDALDTQY
TRBV6-2/TRBV6-3	NA	ASRRGGRETQY
TRBV29-1	NA	SVVKGQNTEAF
TRBV30	few	AWTGGGSSYEQY
TRBV5-1	few	ASSSDRGGAGYEQY
TRBV9	few	ASSVLKVSSYNEQF
TRBV4-1	few	ASSQLAGTTDTQY
TRBV20-1	NA	SARKASAGGPLDTQY
TRBV20-1	NA	SARDSASGRRTYNEQF
TRBV12-3/TRBV12-4	many	ASSYPVGTGRDTQY
TRBV20-1	once	SAIGTVGVPNEQF
TRBV24-1	few	ATNRGIGQPQH
TRBV10-2	NA	ASTATGGASGTF
TRBV12-3/TRBV12-4	many	ASSLTTASYEQY
TRBV12-3/TRBV12-4	NA	ASTLGLGADTQY
TRBV7-9	few	ASNQPDVANYGYT
TRBV12-3/TRBV12-4	NA	ASSLKGIHNEQF
TRBV12-3/TRBV12-4	many	ASTLGQGELGEQF
TRBV3-1	NA	ASSQEPGDREQY
TRBV27	few	ASSASVGYGYT
TRBV3-1	many	ASSQGAGEADTQY
TRBV11-2	NA	ASSLRLAGREETQY
TRBV29-1	NA	SVGDRAQLQH
TRBV27	few	ASSPRVAGDTQY